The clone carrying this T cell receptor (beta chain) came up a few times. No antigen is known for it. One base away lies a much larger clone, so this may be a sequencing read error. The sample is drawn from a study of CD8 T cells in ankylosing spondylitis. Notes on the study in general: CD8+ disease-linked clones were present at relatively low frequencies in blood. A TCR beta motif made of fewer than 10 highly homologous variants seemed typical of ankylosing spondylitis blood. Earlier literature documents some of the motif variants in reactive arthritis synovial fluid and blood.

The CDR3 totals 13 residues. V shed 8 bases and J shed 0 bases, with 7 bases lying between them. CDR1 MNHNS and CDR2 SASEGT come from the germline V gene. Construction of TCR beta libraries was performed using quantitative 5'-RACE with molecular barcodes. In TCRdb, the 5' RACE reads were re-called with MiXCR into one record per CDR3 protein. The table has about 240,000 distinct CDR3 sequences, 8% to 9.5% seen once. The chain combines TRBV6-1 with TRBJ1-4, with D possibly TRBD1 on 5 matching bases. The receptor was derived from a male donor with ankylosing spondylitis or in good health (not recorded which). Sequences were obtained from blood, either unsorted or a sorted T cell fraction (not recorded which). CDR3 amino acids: CASGGATNEKLFF. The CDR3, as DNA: TGTGCCAGCGGGGGAGCAACTAATGAAAAACTGTTTTTT.